This TCR beta chain originates from a study of identical twins. Study-level points and caveats: Models came in too low on out-of-frame TCR alpha sharing in monozygotic twins.

Unique molecular identifiers were present on cDNA, and template switching added a universal primer site. TCRdb reanalysed the 5' RACE reads using MiXCR and keeps one entry per CDR3 protein. Among fewer than 900,000 distinct CDR3 sequences listed, approximately 21% were seen once. As to this clonotype: What it binds is unknown.

In germline, CDR1 is SGHTA, CDR2 FQGNSA. The CDR3 has 14 amino acids. The ends were cut back, 7 bases at V and 0 bases at J, with 11 bases in the middle. The sample was also linked to a second study, of T cells expressing NK-cell markers. Per that study: Sorted CD3+CD56+NKG2C+, CD3+CD56+NKG2C- and CD3+CD56-NKG2C+ T cells provided the TCR beta repertoires. With respect to HCMV, most of the eight sequenced donors were seropositive, and one was seronegative.

The chain carries TRBV7-2 and TRBJ2-3; D is possibly TRBD1 or TRBD2 (5 bases each). This TCR was sampled from a woman younger than 35 in good health. The sequenced sample consisted of PBMCs. Here the CDR3 DNA reads TGTGCCAGCAACTTGGGACGGAGCACAGATACGCAGTATTTT. This codes for CASNLGRSTDTQYF.